This T cell receptor (beta chain) was retrieved from a study of T cells in tuberculosis (dated by TCRdb to the late 2010s). Describing the broader study: In the study, CD1B tetramers and high-throughput TCR immunosequencing were combined to characterize T cells specific for the mycobacterial lipid antigen glucose monomycolate (GMM). A South African clinical cohort compared IGRA-negative adolescents, IGRA-positive adolescents with latent tuberculosis and adults with active tuberculosis, over eight per group.

At study entry, a tuberculin skin test and the QuantiFERON-TB GOLD In-Tube IGRA were used to screen adolescents for latent tuberculosis infection. Immunosequencing was performed on unsorted cryopreserved PBMC, with 95,000 to 100,000 T cells per clinical donor covered on average. Eleven high schools in the Worcester region of the Western Cape, South Africa, served as enrollment sites for adolescents aged 12 to 18 years. Ten M. tuberculosis-infected adolescents and approximately ten uninfected adolescents were selected, with the two groups matched for age and sex. For the adolescents, PBMC were isolated by density centrifugation from freshly drawn heparinized blood and then cryopreserved. TCR libraries were generated with the immunoSEQ multiplex PCR assay, using TCR-beta and/or TCR-alpha/delta assays for each sample. The amplified TCR libraries were sequenced using the Illumina high-throughput platform. Regarding the original processing steps: Clustering and dimensionality reduction relied on pairwise TCRdist distances among GMM-specific receptors from T cells that were either sorted ex vivo or expanded in vitro. Each clinical repertoire received a mean NN-distance score, defined as the average TCRdist to the nearest 10% of tetramer-positive reference sequences. GEM TCR motif frequency was computed as the fraction of unique TCRs matching known GEM sequences by V/J usage and CDR3 length. Linear discriminant analysis with leave-one-out cross-validation, implemented in scikit-learn, was used to classify active tuberculosis. Entries here come from immuneACCESS through TCRdb and include only in-frame sequences with V and J called. Some clones fail to appear in such tables; in the studies checked, an unresolved V gene covers under half of the shortfall, and the cause of the remainder is unknown. V and J calls plus clone size are reproduced from that table; the DNA served to infer D and trimming. This sample is represented by about 35,000 clones; more than 85% of them were singletons. The ten biggest clones cover 5.5% to 8% of the sample.

Overall study results and their limits: Using GEM motif frequencies, a classifier achieved approximately 75% accuracy, whereas a classifier built on the diverse GMM-specific repertoire got to under 90% accuracy (AUROC more than 0.85). Smaller NN-distances were partly driven by shorter CDR3-alpha lengths in active tuberculosis patients, and statistical significance was not reached for the TCR-beta difference. Smaller mean NN-distances to GMM-specific TCRs were observed in active tuberculosis TCR-alpha repertoires than in IGRA-negative controls, suggesting clonal expansion of GMM-specific TCRs. Clinical samples were selected based on which cryopreserved specimens were available, and the active tuberculosis cases were adults whereas the controls were adolescents.

With respect to this clone: Its antigen specificity is not known. Within one base of it there is no much larger clone, and no base qualities were kept.

The CDR3 starts with the cysteine, ends with the phenylalanine, and has 10 residues. Left in the record is the CDR3 DNA by itself, 30 bases read in frame from the first base. CDR1 and CDR2, looked up from the germline V gene, are SNHLY and FYNNEI. Trimming costs V 8 bases and J 7 bases, and their ends lie 8 bases apart. This sequence uses TRBV2 and TRBJ1-1, with no confidently assigned D gene. Material: PBMCs. This sequence originates from a donor under 30 with latent tuberculosis or without tuberculosis infection. The CDR3 has the sequence CASEESEAFF. The DNA sequence reads TGTGCCAGCGAAGAGAGTGAAGCTTTCTTT.